Detailed here is one T cell receptor beta chain. Sequencing used immunoSEQ multiplex PCR; TCRdb keeps in-frame clones, though not all of them. The profile shows 100,000 to 150,000 clones, approximately 90% of them singletons. This record belongs to a study of blood T cell repertoires in COVID-19. For the study at large: Sources were T cells, B-cell-depleted T cells, or PBMCs; the material itself was cDNA or gDNA.

The germline CDR1 and CDR2 sequences are SGHNT and YYREEE (reference sequence). Trimming cost V 0 bases and J 4 bases, with 7 bases left between them. This CDR3 has 13 residues. The source is a man aged 50 to 60 with COVID-19, enrolled during active disease. J is TRBJ1-2 and V is TRBV5-4; D unresolved. The sample was peripheral blood. The CDR3 region is CASSLVTGYGYTF. The DNA of the CDR3 is TGTGCCAGCAGCTTGGTGACGGGCTATGGCTACACCTTC.